This entry concerns a single T cell receptor beta chain. The target antigen is unknown. Sequenced by immunoSEQ multiplex PCR; TCRdb stores in-frame clones only, minus some. The sample lists 150,000 or so clones; about nine tenths were seen once. Germline CDR1 SGHVS, CDR2 FQNEAQ. V was pared by 0 bases and J by 0 bases, with 8 bases between. CDR3 length equals 15 residues. This specimen comes from a study of T cell responses to AZD1222 COVID-19 vaccine. Study at large: Pooled in the analysis were second doses at about 4 or about 12 weeks.

Study observations and caveats: Variant regions that are unmutated are reportedly the target of nearly half of spike-specific TCRs. Donors were chiefly white British, with a greater number of females, and clonal diversity was perhaps underestimated. Across the whole spike, CD4 TCRs peaked at regions 160-218 and 743-854.

This TCR was sampled from an adult in good health. J is TRBJ1-1 and V is TRBV7-8, with D maybe TRBD1 (6 bases). Here the sequenced sample was peripheral blood, taken on day 0 of AZD1222 vaccination. CDR3 loop: CASSLAWDMNTEAFF. The CDR3 DNA is TGTGCCAGCAGCTTAGCTTGGGACATGAACACTGAAGCTTTCTTT. Full variable domain (outside the CDR3, taken from reference TRBV7-8 and TRBJ1-1): GAGVSQSPRYKVAKRGQDVALRCDPISGHVSLFWYQQALGQGPEFLTYFQNEAQLDKSGLPSDRFFAERPEGSVSTLKIQRTQQEDSAVYLCASSLAWDMNTEAFFGQGTRLTVV.